A selection of T cell receptor beta chains follows, all from one sample in a study of cytomegalovirus exposure and HLA in healthy donors. The method was immunoSEQ multiplex PCR; TCRdb's version includes in-frame clones alone and lacks a portion of them. Here the sample spans about 120,000 clones, around 90% being singletons. Sequencing was done on a sample of PBMCs. All receptors derive from a woman younger than 30 in good health and CMV-seronegative. Both conserved end residues are part of each CDR3. The D gene is left open where the match is weak. Size is omitted from some rows. Given values are once, few, many or a class for expanded clones.

>-|TRBV18|-|TRBJ1-1
TGTGCCAGCTCACGGGGGGGGAACACTGAAGCTTTCTTT
CASSRGGNTEAFF
>once|TRBV25-1|-|TRBJ2-7
TGTGCCAGCTCCTTTAGGGGAACCTACGAGCAGTACTTC
CASSFRGTYEQYF
>-|TRBV19|TRBD1|TRBJ2-7
TGTGCCAGTAGTATCGGACAGGGATACGAGCAGTACTTC
CASSIGQGYEQYF
>-|TRBV6-1|-|TRBJ1-5
TGTGCCAGCAGTGAAAACCGGAATCAGCCCCAGCATTTT
CASSENRNQPQHF
>-|TRBV11-2|TRBD1|TRBJ2-5
TGTGCCAGCAGCCACCTCTCCCGGACAGGGAGGTGGGAGACCCAGTACTTC
CASSHLSRTGRWETQYF
>few|TRBV5-1|-|TRBJ1-1
TGCGCCAGCAGCCTGGGGACAAACACTGAAGCTTTCTTT
CASSLGTNTEAFF
>few|TRBV11-1|TRBD2|TRBJ2-7
TGTGCCAGCAGGATGACTAGCGGCTACGAGCAGTACTTC
CASRMTSGYEQYF
>-|TRBV7-9|TRBD1|TRBJ2-5
TGTGCCAGCAGCCTGCCCCCCGGGACAGCCAGGGGAGAGACCCAGTACTTC
CASSLPPGTARGETQYF
>-|TRBV11-2|TRBD1|TRBJ2-7
TGTGCCAGCAGCCACGTAAGACAGGGGTCTTTGGGCTACGAGCAGTACTTC
CASSHVRQGSLGYEQYF
>-|TRBV7-9|-|TRBJ2-2
TGTGCCAGCAGCTTAGAAGCGGCCGGGGAGCTGTTTTTT
CASSLEAAGELFF
>-|TRBV11-3|TRBD1|TRBJ2-7
TGTGCCAGCAGCTCCGGGACAGGGGCCTACGAGCAGTACTTC
CASSSGTGAYEQYF
>-|TRBV6-5|TRBD2|TRBJ2-1
TGTGCCAGCAGTCCCGCGCGGGAGGGGAATGAGCAGTTCTTC
CASSPAREGNEQFF
>-|TRBV25-1|TRBD1|TRBJ2-4
TGTGCCAGCAGTGCGCACAGGGGCGCAAACATTCAGTACTTC
CASSAHRGANIQYF
>-|TRBV11-2|TRBD1|TRBJ1-1
TGTGCCAGCAGCTTAGATCTTAACAGGGGGCGAACTGAAGCTTTCTTT
CASSLDLNRGRTEAFF
>-|TRBV7-2|TRBD2|TRBJ2-7
TGTGCCAGCAGCTTTGGCCCCGGGAGGGGAGCCTACGAGCAGTACTTC
CASSFGPGRGAYEQYF
>few|TRBV5-1|TRBD1|TRBJ2-7
TGCGCCAGCAGCACCCATGACGGGACAGGGGCACAGTACTTC
CASSTHDGTGAQYF
>-|TRBV28|-|TRBJ2-7
TGTGCCAGCAGTAATTTAGGGAGTTCCTACGAGCAGTACTTC
CASSNLGSSYEQYF
>-|TRBV4-2|TRBD2|TRBJ2-1
TGTGCCAGCAGCCAAGGGACTAGCGGGGAGTACAATGAGCAGTTCTTC
CASSQGTSGEYNEQFF
>-|TRBV30|-|TRBJ1-4
TGTGCCTGGATCCCCGGACAGCCTTTAGGGGAAAAACTGTTTTTT
CAWIPGQPLGEKLFF
>-|TRBV7-2|TRBD2|TRBJ2-7
TGTGCCAGCAGCTTGGCGGGAGCGGGCGAGCAGTACTTC
CASSLAGAGEQYF
>-|TRBV7-3|-|TRBJ2-3
TGTGCCAGCAGCTTAGGGCGGGATTCTAGCACAGATACGCAGTATTTT
CASSLGRDSSTDTQYF
>once|TRBV2|-|TRBJ2-5
TGTGCCAGCCATGCATCCGAGTCCCAAGAGACCCAGTACTTC
CASHASESQETQYF
>-|TRBV2|-|TRBJ2-7
TGTGCCAGCAGTCCCCCCAGGGACGAGCAGTACTTC
CASSPPRDEQYF
>-|TRBV19|-|TRBJ2-1
TGTGCCAGCGTTGGCCGCAGCGAGACTGAGCAGTTCTTC
CASVGRSETEQFF
>-|TRBV11-3|TRBD1|TRBJ2-2
TGTGCCAGCAGTCGTCAGGGGGCAACCGGGGAGCTGTTTTTT
CASSRQGATGELFF
>-|TRBV9|-|TRBJ2-7
TGTGCCAGCAGCCCCCATCCGGGGAGCTCCTACGAGCAGTACTTC
CASSPHPGSSYEQYF
>once|TRBV6-1|-|TRBJ2-7
TGTGCCAGCAGTGAATTAGAGGGGGTGATATACGAGCAGTACTTC
CASSELEGVIYEQYF